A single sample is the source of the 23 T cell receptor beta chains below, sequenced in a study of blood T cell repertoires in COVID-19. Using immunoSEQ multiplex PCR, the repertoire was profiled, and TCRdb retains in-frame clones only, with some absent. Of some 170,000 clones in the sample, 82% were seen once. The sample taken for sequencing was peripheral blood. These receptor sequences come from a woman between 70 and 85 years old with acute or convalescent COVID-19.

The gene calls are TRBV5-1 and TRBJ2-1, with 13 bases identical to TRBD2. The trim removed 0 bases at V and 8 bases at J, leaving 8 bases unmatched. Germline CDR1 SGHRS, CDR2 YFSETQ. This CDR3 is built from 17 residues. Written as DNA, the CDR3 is TGCGCCAGCAGCTTGGCCTCACTAGCGGGGGGGCCGGATGAGCAGTTCTTC. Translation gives CASSLASLAGGPDEQFF. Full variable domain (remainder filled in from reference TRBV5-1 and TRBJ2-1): KAGVTQTPRYLIKTRGQQVTLSCSPISGHRSVSWYQQTPGQGLQFLFEYFSETQRNKGNFPGRFSGRQFSNSRSEMNVSTLELGDSALYLCASSLASLAGGPDEQFFGPGTRLTVL.

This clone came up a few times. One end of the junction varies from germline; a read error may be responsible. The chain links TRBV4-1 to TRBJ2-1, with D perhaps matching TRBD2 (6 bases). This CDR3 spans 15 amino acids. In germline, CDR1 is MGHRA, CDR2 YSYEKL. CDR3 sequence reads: CASSPRTNSFNEQFF. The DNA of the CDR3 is TGCGCCAGCAGCCCGAGGACTAACTCCTTCAATGAGCAGTTCTTC.

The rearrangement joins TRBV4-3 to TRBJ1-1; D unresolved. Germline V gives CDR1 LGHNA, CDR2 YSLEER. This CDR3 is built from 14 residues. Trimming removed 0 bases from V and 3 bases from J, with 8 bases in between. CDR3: CASSQDPRDTEAFF. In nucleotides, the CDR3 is TGCGCCAGCAGCCAAGATCCGAGGGACACTGAAGCTTTCTTT.

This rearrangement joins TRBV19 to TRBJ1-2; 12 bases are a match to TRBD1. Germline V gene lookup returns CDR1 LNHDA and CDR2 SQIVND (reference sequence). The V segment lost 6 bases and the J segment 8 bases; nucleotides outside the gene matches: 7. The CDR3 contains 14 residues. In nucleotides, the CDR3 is TGTGCCAGTAGAGTGGGACAGGGGGCTCGGGGCTACACCTTC. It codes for CASRVGQGARGYTF. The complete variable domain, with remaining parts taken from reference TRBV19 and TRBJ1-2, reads DGGITQSPKYLFRKEGQNVTLSCEQNLNHDAMYWYRQDPGQGLRLIYYSQIVNDFQKGDIAEGYSVSREKKESFPLTVTSAQKNPTAFYLCASRVGQGARGYTFGSGTRLTVV.

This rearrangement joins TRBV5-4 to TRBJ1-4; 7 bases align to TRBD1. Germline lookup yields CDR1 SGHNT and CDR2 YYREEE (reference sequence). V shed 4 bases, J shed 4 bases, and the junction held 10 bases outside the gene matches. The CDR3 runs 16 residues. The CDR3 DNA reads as TGTGCCAGCAGCCGTAGACAGGGCGGGATTAATGAAAAACTGTTTTTT. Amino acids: CASSRRQGGINEKLFF.

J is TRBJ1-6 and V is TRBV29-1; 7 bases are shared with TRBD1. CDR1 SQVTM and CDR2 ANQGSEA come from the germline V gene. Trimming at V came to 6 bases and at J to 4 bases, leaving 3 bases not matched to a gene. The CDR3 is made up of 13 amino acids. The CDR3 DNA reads TGCAGCGTGAGGGACAGTTATAATTCACCCCTCCACTTT. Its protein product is CSVRDSYNSPLHF.

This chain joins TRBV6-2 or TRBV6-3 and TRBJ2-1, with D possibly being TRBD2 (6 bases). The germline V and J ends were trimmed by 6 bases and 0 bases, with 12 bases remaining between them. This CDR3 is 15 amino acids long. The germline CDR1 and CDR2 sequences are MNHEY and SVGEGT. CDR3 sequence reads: CASSPVGGSYNEQFF. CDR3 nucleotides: TGTGCCAGCAGCCCCGTCGGGGGCTCCTACAATGAGCAGTTCTTC.

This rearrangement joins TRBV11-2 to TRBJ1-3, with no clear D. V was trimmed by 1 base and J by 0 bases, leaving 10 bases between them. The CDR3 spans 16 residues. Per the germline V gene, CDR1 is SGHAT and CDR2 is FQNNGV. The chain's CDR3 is CASSLGYGASGNTIYF. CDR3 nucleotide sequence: TGTGCCAGCAGCTTAGGATACGGTGCCTCTGGAAACACCATATATTTT. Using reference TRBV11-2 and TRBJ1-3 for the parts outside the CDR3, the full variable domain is EAGVAQSPRYKIIEKRQSVAFWCNPISGHATLYWYQQILGQGPKLLIQFQNNGVVDDSQLPKDRFSAERLKGVDSTLKIQPAKLEDSAVYLCASSLGYGASGNTIYFGEGSWLTVV.

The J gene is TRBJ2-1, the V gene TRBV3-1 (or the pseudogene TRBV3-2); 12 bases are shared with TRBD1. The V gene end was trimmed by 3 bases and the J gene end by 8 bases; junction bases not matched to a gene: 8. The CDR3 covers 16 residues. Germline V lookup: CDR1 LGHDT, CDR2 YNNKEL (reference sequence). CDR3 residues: CASSHGTGTGGYEQFF. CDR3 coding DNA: TGTGCCAGCAGCCATGGCACCGGGACAGGGGGCTATGAGCAGTTCTTC.

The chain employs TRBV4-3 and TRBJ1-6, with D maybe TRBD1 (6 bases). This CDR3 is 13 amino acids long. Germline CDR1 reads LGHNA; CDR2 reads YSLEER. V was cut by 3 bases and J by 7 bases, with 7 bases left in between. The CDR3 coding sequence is TGCGCCAGCAGCCATACAGGGAATTCACCCCTCCACTTT. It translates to CASSHTGNSPLHF.

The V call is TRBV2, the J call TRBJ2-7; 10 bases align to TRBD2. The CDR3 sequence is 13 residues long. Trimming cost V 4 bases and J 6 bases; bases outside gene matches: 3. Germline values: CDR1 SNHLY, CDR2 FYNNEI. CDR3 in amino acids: CASSGLAGGEQYF. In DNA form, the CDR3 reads TGTGCCAGCAGTGGACTAGCGGGTGGCGAGCAGTACTTC.

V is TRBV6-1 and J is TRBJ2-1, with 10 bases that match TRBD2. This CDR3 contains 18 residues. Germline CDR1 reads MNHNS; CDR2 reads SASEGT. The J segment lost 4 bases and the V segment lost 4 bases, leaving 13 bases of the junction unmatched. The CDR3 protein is CASSAPHGERGGYNEQFF. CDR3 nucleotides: TGTGCCAGCAGTGCCCCCCACGGGGAGCGGGGGGGTTACAATGAGCAGTTCTTC.

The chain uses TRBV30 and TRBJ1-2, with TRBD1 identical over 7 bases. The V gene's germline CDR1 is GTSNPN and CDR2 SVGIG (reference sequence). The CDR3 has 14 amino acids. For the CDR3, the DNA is TGTGCTTCTACCAGGGGGGTACCCCTCTATGGCTACACCTTC. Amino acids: CASTRGVPLYGYTF.

The DNA for the CDR3 is TGTGCCAGTAGAGGACTAGCGGGAGCGGCCGGGGAGCTGTTTTTT. Translation: CASRGLAGAAGELFF. The genes are TRBV19 and TRBJ2-2; 13 nucleotides match TRBD2. V shed 6 bases and J 6 bases; nucleotides not matched to a gene: 4. Germline V gene data show CDR1 as LNHDA and CDR2 as SQIVND (reference sequence). The CDR3 has 15 residues.

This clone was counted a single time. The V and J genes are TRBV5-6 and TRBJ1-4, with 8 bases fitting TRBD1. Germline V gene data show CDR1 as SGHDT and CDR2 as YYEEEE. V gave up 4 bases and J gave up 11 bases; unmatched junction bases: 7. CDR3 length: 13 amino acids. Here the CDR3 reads CASSLRGRPKLFF. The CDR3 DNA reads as TGTGCCAGCAGCCTCAGGGGGCGGCCGAAACTGTTTTTT.

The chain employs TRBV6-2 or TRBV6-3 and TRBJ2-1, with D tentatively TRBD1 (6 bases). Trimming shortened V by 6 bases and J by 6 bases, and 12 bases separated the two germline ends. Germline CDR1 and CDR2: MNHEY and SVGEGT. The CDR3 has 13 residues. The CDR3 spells CASSTIRGNEQFF. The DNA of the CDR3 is TGTGCCAGCAGCACAATCAGGGGCAATGAGCAGTTCTTC.

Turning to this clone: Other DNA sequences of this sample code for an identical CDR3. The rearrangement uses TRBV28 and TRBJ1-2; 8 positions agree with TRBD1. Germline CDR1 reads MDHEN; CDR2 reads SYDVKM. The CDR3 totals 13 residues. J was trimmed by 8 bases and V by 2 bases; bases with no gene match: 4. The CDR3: CASSLGQGYGYTF. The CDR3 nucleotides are TGTGCCAGCAGTTTAGGACAGGGTTACGGCTACACCTTC.

CDR3 bases: TGTGCCAGCAGCTTAATAGCGGGGGGGATGGGTAATGAGCAGTTCTTC. This codes for CASSLIAGGMGNEQFF. The chain couples TRBV7-9 to TRBJ2-1; 11 positions agree with TRBD2. The germline V gene has CDR1 SEHNR and CDR2 FQNEAQ (reference sequence). V was clipped by 2 bases and J by 7 bases; unmatched bases: 7. The CDR3 spans 16 residues.

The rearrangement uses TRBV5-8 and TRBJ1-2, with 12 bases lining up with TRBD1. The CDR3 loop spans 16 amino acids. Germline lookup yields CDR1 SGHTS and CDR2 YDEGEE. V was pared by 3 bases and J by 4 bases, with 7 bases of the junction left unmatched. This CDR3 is CASSSPGTGGVYGYTF. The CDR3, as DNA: TGTGCCAGCAGCTCGCCCGGGACAGGGGGCGTCTATGGCTACACCTTC.

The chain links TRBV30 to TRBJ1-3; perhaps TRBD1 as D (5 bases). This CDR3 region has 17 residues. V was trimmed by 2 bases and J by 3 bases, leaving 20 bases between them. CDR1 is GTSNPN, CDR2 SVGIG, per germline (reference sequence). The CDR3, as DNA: TGTGCCTGGAGTCCTGGTCTTCAGCAGGGTTTTGGAAACACCATATATTTT. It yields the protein CAWSPGLQQGFGNTIYF.

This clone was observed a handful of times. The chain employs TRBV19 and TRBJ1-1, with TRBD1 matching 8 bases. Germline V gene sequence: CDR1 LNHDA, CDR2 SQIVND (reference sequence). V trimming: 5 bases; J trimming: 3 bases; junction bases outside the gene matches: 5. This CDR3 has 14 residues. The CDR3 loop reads CASSDRQGYTEAFF. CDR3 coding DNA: TGTGCCAGTAGTGACCGACAGGGGTACACTGAAGCTTTCTTT.

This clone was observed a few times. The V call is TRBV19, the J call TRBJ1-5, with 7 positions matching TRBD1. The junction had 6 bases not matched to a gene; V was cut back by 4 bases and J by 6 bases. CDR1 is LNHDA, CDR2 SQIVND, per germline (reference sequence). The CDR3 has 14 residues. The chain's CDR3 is CASSNYRDSQPQHF. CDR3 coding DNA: TGTGCCAGTAGTAACTACAGGGACAGTCAGCCCCAGCATTTT.

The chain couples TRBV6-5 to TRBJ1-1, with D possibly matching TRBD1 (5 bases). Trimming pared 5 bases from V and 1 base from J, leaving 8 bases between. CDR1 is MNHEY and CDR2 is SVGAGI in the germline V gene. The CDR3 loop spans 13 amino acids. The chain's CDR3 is CASSLQGNTEAFF. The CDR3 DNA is TGTGCCAGCAGTCTGCAGGGGAACACTGAAGCTTTCTTT.